A single sample gave rise to the 20 T cell receptor beta chains below, sequenced in a study of CXCR3-negative and CXCR3-positive naive CD8 T cells. With UMI labels, 5' RACE was used to prepare the TRB cDNA libraries. TCRdb derives one entry per CDR3 protein from the 5' RACE reads, leaving out DNA. The repertoire shows about 110,000 distinct CDR3 sequences; the top ten hold 0.3% to 0.45%. General study points: Compared with CXCR3-negative naive cells, CXCR3-positive naive cells showed more hydrophobic TRB CDR3s.

Their target antigens are unknown. What was sequenced was naive CXCR3+ CD8+ T cells from blood. Specified subset: CD45RO-CCR7+CD27+CD95- naive CD8+ T cells expressing CXCR3 (TNR3+). The receptors were gathered from a human donor in good health. Some clones in this sample may be carry-over from other donors' samples.

The chain couples TRBV7-9 to TRBJ2-3. The CDR3 spans 14 residues. In germline, CDR1 is SEHNR, CDR2 FQNEAQ (reference sequence). This CDR3 is CASIGSWDTDTQYF.

The chain links TRBV5-5 to TRBJ2-1; TCRdb's D gene call, TRBD2, goes unchecked for lack of DNA. The CDR3 is 16 amino acids. The germline CDR1 and CDR2 sequences are SGHKS and YYEKEE (reference sequence). This CDR3 reads CASTPSPITSYNEQFF.

The chain is built from TRBV7-9 and TRBJ2-3; as DNA is missing, the TRBD2 call by TCRdb cannot be tested. Germline V CDR1 and CDR2: SEHNR, FQNEAQ (reference sequence). This CDR3 is built from 15 residues. CDR3 region: CASSLSRSGLYTQYF.

The rearrangement links TRBV9 to TRBJ2-1; TCRdb lists TRBD1, though no DNA is available to test this call. Germline CDR1 SGDLS, CDR2 YYNGEE. CDR3 length equals 14 residues. This chain's CDR3 is CASSLPPGSGEQFF.

The chain has TRBV12-3 or TRBV12-4 and TRBJ2-5. The CDR3 length is 14 residues. The CDR3 here is CASSSRPYQETQYF.

This chain joins TRBV4-3 and TRBJ1-1; TCRdb reports TRBD1, a call that lacks DNA to check it against. The CDR3 is 17 amino acids. Germline V lookup: CDR1 LGHNA, CDR2 YSLEER. This CDR3 is CASSQDLLMGGRTEAFF.

The rearrangement joins TRBV15 to TRBJ2-7; TCRdb's D call, TRBD1, is unchecked because there is no DNA. Germline CDR1 LNHNV, CDR2 YYDKDF (reference sequence). The CDR3 consists of 14 residues. The CDR3 sequence is CATSRETGYGEQYF. Filled out from reference TRBV15 and TRBJ2-7, the complete variable domain reads DAMVIQNPRYQVTQFGKPVTLSCSQTLNHNVMYWYQQKSSQAPKLLFHYYDKDFNNEADTPDNFQSRRPNTSFCFLDIRSPGLGDTAMYLCATSRETGYGEQYFGPGTRLTVT.

This chain uses TRBV29-1 with TRBJ2-1; TCRdb's D call of TRBD2 is untestable without DNA. The CDR3 is 13 amino acids. Germline values: CDR1 SQVTM, CDR2 ANQGSEA. The CDR3 sequence is CSVELHRRYEQFF.

The rearrangement links TRBV15 to TRBJ2-2. Germline CDR1 LNHNV, CDR2 YYDKDF (reference sequence). The CDR3 loop spans 14 amino acids. The CDR3 is CATSRGSGTGELFF.

This sequence joins TRBV12-5 and TRBJ2-7; with no DNA, the TCRdb D assignment of TRBD2 cannot be verified. The CDR3 sequence is 15 residues long. Germline V gene sequence: CDR1 LGHNT, CDR2 FRNRAP. CDR3 sequence reads: CASGLVTVDLNEQYF.

The chain has TRBV30 and TRBJ2-7. This CDR3 is built from 13 residues. Germline loops: CDR1 GTSNPN, CDR2 SVGIG (reference sequence). CDR3 sequence reads: CAWSGGLQYEQYF.

V and J are TRBV3-1 and TRBJ2-2; the TCRdb D gene call, TRBD1, has no DNA to confirm it. The CDR3 has 16 amino acids. The germline V gene encodes CDR1 LGHDT and CDR2 YNNKEL (reference sequence). The CDR3 sequence: CASSTPGTGVAGELFF.

V usage is TRBV13 and J usage is TRBJ1-1. Germline assignment: CDR1 PRHDT and CDR2 FYEKMQ (reference sequence). CDR3 length equals 13 residues. CDR3 sequence: CASSLETESEAFF. Combining the CDR3 with reference TRBV13 and TRBJ1-1 gives the whole variable domain AAGVIQSPRHLIKEKRETATLKCYPIPRHDTVYWYQQGPGQDPQFLISFYEKMQSDKGSIPDRFSAQQFSDYHSELNMSSLELGDSALYFCASSLETESEAFFGQGTRLTVV.

The chain recombines TRBV7-2 with TRBJ1-6; with no DNA, the TCRdb D assignment of TRBD1 cannot be verified. Germline values: CDR1 SGHTA, CDR2 FQGNSA. The CDR3 is made up of 15 amino acids. CDR3 protein: CASSSRGQGNSPLHF.

The V and J genes are TRBV5-5 and TRBJ2-7. This CDR3 comprises 12 residues. Per the germline V gene, CDR1 is SGHKS and CDR2 is YYEKEE (reference sequence). The CDR3 is CASSFRSYEQYF.

The genes are TRBV18 and TRBJ1-2; without DNA, the TCRdb call of TRBD1 cannot be checked. Germline CDR1 reads KGHSH; CDR2 reads LQKENI. CDR3 size: 14 residues. CDR3 residues: CASSPAVTGDGYNF.

The chain employs TRBV29-1 and TRBJ1-2. The CDR3 consists of 11 residues. CDR1 SQVTM and CDR2 ANQGSEA come from the germline V gene. The chain's CDR3 is CSVEGNVPHTF.

The chain employs TRBV6-5 and TRBJ2-3; TCRdb gives TRBD2 as the D gene, but with no DNA this cannot be confirmed. Germline V CDR1 and CDR2: MNHEY, SVGAGI. The CDR3 consists of 16 residues. This CDR3 reads CASSSTLAGRPDTQYF.

The chain joins TRBV29-1 to TRBJ2-7; the D call from TCRdb, TRBD1, cannot be confirmed without DNA. CDR1 and CDR2 from the germline V gene are SQVTM and ANQGSEA. The length of the CDR3 is 13 residues. CDR3 residues: CSVVQGAGYEQYF.

J is TRBJ2-3 and V is TRBV11-2; as DNA is missing, the TRBD1 call by TCRdb cannot be tested. The V gene's germline CDR1 is SGHAT and CDR2 FQNNGV. CDR3 length equals 14 residues. The CDR3 sequence: CASSPSGFTDTQYF.